These 22 T cell receptor beta chains share one sample of origin, sequenced in a study of blood T cell repertoires in COVID-19. Sequenced by immunoSEQ multiplex PCR; TCRdb stores in-frame clones only, minus some. The sample includes 55,000 to 75,000 clones, 70% to 90% of them seen just once. Sequenced material: peripheral blood. The receptors were sampled from a man in his fifties or sixties with acute or convalescent COVID-19.

This chain links TRBV11-2 with TRBJ2-4, with D tentatively TRBD2 (7 bases). V lost 5 bases, J lost 11 bases, and 16 bases lay in between. The germline CDR1 and CDR2 sequences are SGHAT and FQNNGV. This CDR3 has 13 residues. The CDR3 coding sequence is TGTGCCAGCAGCCAAGGGGGAGGGAGGGTTCAGTACTTC. This sequence encodes CASSQGGGRVQYF.

CDR3 sequence reads: CASSHPGQAVGYTF. The CDR3 region has the DNA TGTGCCAGCAGCCACCCGGGACAGGCCGTTGGCTACACCTTC. This sequence joins TRBV3-1 (or the pseudogene TRBV3-2) and TRBJ1-2; 8 bases map to TRBD1. The CDR3 covers 14 residues. The J segment lost 7 bases and the V segment lost 3 bases, leaving 7 bases of the junction unmatched. Per germline, CDR1 LGHDT and CDR2 YNNKEL (reference sequence).

On this clone: Within the sample, other DNA sequences also encode this same CDR3. V and J are TRBV9 and TRBJ1-5, with D perhaps matching TRBD1 (6 bases). The CDR3 totals 14 residues. V lost 4 bases, J lost 0 bases, and 8 bases lay in between. Germline lookup yields CDR1 SGDLS and CDR2 YYNGEE. The CDR3 loop reads CASSRTDSNQPQHF. The DNA of the CDR3 is TGTGCCAGCAGCCGGACAGATAGCAATCAGCCCCAGCATTTT.

V gene TRBV11-2 combines with J gene TRBJ2-7; perhaps TRBD1 as D (5 bases). The CDR3 is 15 residues long. Germline CDR1 reads SGHAT; CDR2 reads FQNNGV. The V end was cut by 3 bases, the J end by 1 base, with 13 bases between. The CDR3 region is CASSFFDSGSYEQYF. In DNA form, the CDR3 reads TGTGCCAGCAGCTTCTTCGACAGTGGTTCCTACGAGCAGTACTTC. The entire variable domain, with the rest obtained from reference TRBV11-2 and TRBJ2-7, is as follows: EAGVAQSPRYKIIEKRQSVAFWCNPISGHATLYWYQQILGQGPKLLIQFQNNGVVDDSQLPKDRFSAERLKGVDSTLKIQPAKLEDSAVYLCASSFFDSGSYEQYFGPGTRLTVT.

V is TRBV4-1 and J is TRBJ2-1; 9 bases align to TRBD2. The CDR3 spans 16 residues. The germline V gene has CDR1 MGHRA and CDR2 YSYEKL. V dropped 0 bases and J dropped 5; count of bases not matched to a gene: 5. This CDR3 is CASSQDRAGGNNEQFF. CDR3 sequence (DNA): TGCGCCAGCAGCCAAGATCGAGCGGGAGGTAACAATGAGCAGTTCTTC.

In its sample, this clone is medium-sized. The rearrangement joins TRBV12-3 or TRBV12-4 to TRBJ1-2; 8 nucleotides agree with TRBD1. The length of the CDR3 is 13 residues. Losses at the gene ends were 6 bases for V and 4 bases for J; bases not matched to a gene: 4. The DNA of the CDR3 is TGTGCCAGCAGCTGGGACAGGTTCTATGGCTACACCTTC. Its protein is CASSWDRFYGYTF.

This chain joins TRBV7-2 and TRBJ1-1; TRBD1 aligns across 12 bases. Germline CDR1 SGHTA, CDR2 FQGNSA. This CDR3 region has 16 residues. With 5 bases clipped from V and 5 bases from J, the junction kept 9 bases outside the gene matches. The CDR3 here is CASSRLGQGAWTEAFF. DNA of the CDR3: TGTGCCAGCAGCCGTTTGGGACAGGGGGCATGGACTGAAGCTTTCTTT.

The chain has TRBV5-1 and TRBJ2-2; 9 nucleotides agree with TRBD1. The V gene's germline CDR1 is SGHRS and CDR2 YFSETQ. This CDR3 comprises 16 residues. After removal of 1 base from V and 0 bases from J, the junction contained 1 base not matched to a gene. The DNA of the CDR3 is TGCGCCAGCAGCTTGACAGGGGGCTCGAACACCGGGGAGCTGTTTTTT. It codes for CASSLTGGSNTGELFF.

The chain couples TRBV27 to TRBJ2-2; D gene unclear. Trimming left V 4 bases short and J 4 bases short, with 10 bases between. CDR3 length: 14 amino acids. CDR1 is MNHEY, CDR2 SMNVEV, per germline (reference sequence). The DNA for the CDR3 is TGTGCCAGCAGTTCAACTACACCCACCGGGGAGCTGTTTTTT. This sequence encodes CASSSTTPTGELFF.

The rearrangement joins TRBV2 to TRBJ1-1, with 7 nucleotides matching TRBD1. V trimming: 6 bases; J trimming: 3 bases; junction bases outside the gene matches: 7. Germline loops: CDR1 SNHLY, CDR2 FYNNEI. The CDR3 extends over 14 amino acids. CDR3 protein: CASREQGSDTEAFF. CDR3 nucleotide sequence: TGTGCCAGCAGAGAACAGGGGTCCGACACTGAAGCTTTCTTT.

This clone turned up a few times. The chain recombines TRBV3-1 (or the pseudogene TRBV3-2) with TRBJ2-7, with 7 bases fitting TRBD1. This CDR3 is 14 amino acids long. With 0 bases clipped from V and 7 bases from J, the junction kept 6 bases outside the gene matches. Germline-derived CDR1 and CDR2 are LGHDT and YNNKEL (reference sequence). This CDR3 is CASSQEQGLGEQYF. The CDR3 DNA reads TGTGCCAGCAGCCAAGAACAGGGGTTAGGGGAGCAGTACTTC.

The chain uses TRBV6-6 and TRBJ1-5; D may be TRBD1 (5 bases). The germline CDR1 and CDR2 sequences are MNHNY and SVGAGI (reference sequence). V was shortened by 0 bases and J by 9 bases, with 18 bases between the two germline ends. The CDR3 runs to 16 residues. Here the CDR3 reads CASSYSSRQTPGPQHF. DNA for the CDR3: TGTGCCAGCAGTTACTCGTCGAGACAGACCCCAGGGCCCCAGCATTTT.

The sample holds a few counts of this clone. The chain recombines TRBV12-5 with TRBJ2-2; 10 bases match TRBD2. V dropped 2 bases and J dropped 3; count of bases not matched to a gene: 15. The V gene's germline CDR1 is LGHNT and CDR2 FRNRAP. The CDR3 is 20 residues long. CDR3 nucleotides: TGTGCTAGTGGTTTGCTCCCCCGGGCTAGCGGGGGCCCCGACACCGGGGAGCTGTTTTTT. Amino acids: CASGLLPRASGGPDTGELFF.

CDR3 DNA sequence: TGTGCCAGCAGGGGCAGGGGGCAAGAGACCCAGTACTTC. As protein: CASRGRGQETQYF. This rearrangement joins TRBV7-3 to TRBJ2-5; 7 nucleotides line up with TRBD1. V lost 6 bases to trimming and J lost 2 bases; unmatched junction nucleotides: 3. There are 13 residues in the CDR3. Germline assignment: CDR1 SGHTA and CDR2 FQGTGA.

In nucleotides, the CDR3 is TGCAGTGCTAGAGGGGCGTATACGCAGTATTTT. Translating gives CSARGAYTQYF. This chain joins TRBV20-1 and TRBJ2-3; D is uncertain. The CDR3 has 11 residues. Trimming cost V 1 base and J 7 bases, with 6 bases left between them. The germline CDR1 and CDR2 sequences are DFQATT and SNEGSKA (reference sequence).

The chain is built from TRBV27 and TRBJ1-2; D perhaps matches TRBD1 (6 bases). Germline assignment: CDR1 MNHEY and CDR2 SMNVEV (reference sequence). The germline V and J ends were trimmed by 4 bases and 2 bases, with 8 bases remaining between them. The CDR3 runs to 13 residues. CDR3 amino acids: CASSSDRNYGYTF. The DNA of the CDR3 is TGTGCCAGCAGTTCGGACAGAAACTATGGCTACACCTTC.

There are a few counts of this clone. Other nucleotide sequences from this sample produce the same CDR3. This chain connects TRBV9 to TRBJ1-2, with 7 bases identical to TRBD1. Unmatched junction bases numbered 3, after V lost 0 bases and J lost 4 bases. The germline gives CDR1 SGDLS, CDR2 YYNGEE. This CDR3 region has 14 residues. CDR3 sequence reads: CASSVVGGSYGYTF. The CDR3, as DNA: TGTGCCAGCAGCGTAGTAGGGGGCAGCTATGGCTACACCTTC.

About this clone: Other DNA sequences in this sample translate to the same CDR3. The V and J genes are TRBV6-5 and TRBJ2-7; unclear D gene. The CDR3 spans 14 residues. Germline V gene lookup returns CDR1 MNHEY and CDR2 SVGAGI. The V end lost 0 bases, the J end lost 0 bases, and 6 bases lay between the germline ends. The CDR3 sequence is CASSYSASSYEQYF. The CDR3 DNA reads as TGTGCCAGCAGTTACTCCGCCAGCTCCTACGAGCAGTACTTC.

This clone was seen a handful of times. V and J are TRBV9 and TRBJ1-2; D remains unclear. V gave up 7 bases and J gave up 8 bases, with 24 bases separating them. This CDR3 contains 15 residues. From germline, CDR1 is SGDLS and CDR2 YYNGEE. CDR3 loop: CASSPNGPEGNGYTF. CDR3 DNA sequence: TGTGCCAGCTCTCCAAACGGGCCGGAGGGTAACGGCTACACCTTC.

J is TRBJ2-2 and V is TRBV14, with TRBD2 matching 10 bases. With V trimmed by 2 bases and J by 5 bases, 8 bases remained unmatched. CDR3 length equals 17 residues. Per the germline V gene, CDR1 is SGHDN and CDR2 is FVKESK. The CDR3 nucleotides read TGTGCCAGCAGCCAAAAGATTGGAGCGGGAGGGACCGGGGAGCTGTTTTTT. It codes for CASSQKIGAGGTGELFF. The complete variable domain, with remaining parts taken from reference TRBV14 and TRBJ2-2, reads EAGVTQFPSHSVIEKGQTVTLRCDPISGHDNLYWYRRVMGKEIKFLLHFVKESKQDESGMPNNRFLAERTGGTYSTLKVQPAELEDSGVYFCASSQKIGAGGTGELFFGEGSRLTVL.

The chain has TRBV30 and TRBJ1-1, with 11 bases lining up with TRBD1. Losses at the gene ends were 3 bases for V and 5 bases for J; bases not matched to a gene: 8. This CDR3 has 15 residues. Germline lookup yields CDR1 GTSNPN and CDR2 SVGIG (reference sequence). This chain's CDR3 is CAWRGTGGLGTEAFF. CDR3 nucleotides: TGTGCCTGGAGGGGGACAGGGGGTTTGGGGACTGAAGCTTTCTTT.

The J gene is TRBJ1-3, the V gene TRBV19; 9 bases map to TRBD1. This CDR3 has 14 amino acids. CDR1 and CDR2 from the germline V gene are LNHDA and SQIVND (reference sequence). Trimming took 7 bases from V and 2 from J; bases not matched to a gene: 3. Here the CDR3 reads CASIRTGAGNTIYF. CDR3 coding DNA: TGTGCCAGTATCAGGACAGGGGCTGGAAACACCATATATTTT.